Below are 6 T cell receptor beta chains sequenced from a single sample in a study of cytomegalovirus exposure and HLA in healthy donors. The study ran its PCR with 60 Vbeta and 13 Jbeta primers. Repertoires were generated with immunoSEQ multiplex PCR, while TCRdb's copy carries only in-frame clones and drops some. Of about 170,000 clones in the sample, roughly 78% were seen once. The sample taken for sequencing was PBMCs. The receptor set was obtained from a woman in her forties or fifties in good health and CMV-seropositive.

J is TRBJ1-3 and V is TRBV19, with 7 nucleotides matching TRBD1. The germline gives CDR1 LNHDA, CDR2 SQIVND (reference sequence). CDR3 length equals 13 residues. Trimming took 11 bases from V and 4 from J; bases not matched to a gene: 8. As DNA, the CDR3 is TGTGCCTCTTCAGGGGGATCGGGAAACACCATATATTTT. It translates to CASSGGSGNTIYF.

In this sample, this clone turned up a few times. The J gene is TRBJ2-2, the V gene TRBV5-6, with D tentatively TRBD1 (6 bases). Trimming removed 5 bases at V and 5 bases at J, with 19 bases between. The CDR3 covers 16 residues. Germline V gives CDR1 SGHDT, CDR2 YYEEEE. The CDR3 nucleotides are TGTGCCAGCAGTCATAACAGGGCGAGGTGGACCGGGGAGCTGTTTTTT. This encodes CASSHNRARWTGELFF.

The chain combines TRBV5-4 with TRBJ2-1; tentative D call: TRBD2 (7 bases). V lost 3 bases and J 4 bases, leaving 26 bases between the germline ends. The germline V gene has CDR1 SGHNT and CDR2 YYREEE (reference sequence). This CDR3 comprises 19 residues. Here the CDR3 reads CASSSPPGRGPLRYNEQFF. The CDR3 nucleotides are TGTGCCAGCAGCTCACCCCCTGGGCGGGGGCCCCTACGATACAATGAGCAGTTCTTC.

This clone was seen a few times. At one boundary the junction diverges from the germline segment, which might be a read error. The gene calls are TRBV7-9 and TRBJ1-5; 7 bases map to TRBD1. This CDR3 has 14 amino acids. Germline CDR1 SEHNR, CDR2 FQNEAQ (reference sequence). The CDR3 sequence: CSSSRGQSDQPQHF. Here the CDR3 DNA reads TGTTCCAGCAGCCGGGGACAGTCGGATCAGCCCCAGCATTTT.

This chain uses TRBV18 with TRBJ2-7; weak D call: TRBD1 (5 bases). Trimming left V 3 bases short and J 7 bases short, with 13 bases between. The length of the CDR3 is 13 residues. The germline gives CDR1 KGHSH, CDR2 LQKENI. The CDR3 spells CASSPSRGFEQYF. The CDR3 DNA sequence: TGTGCCAGCTCACCCTCTAGGGGTTTTGAGCAGTACTTC.

The chain has TRBV9 and TRBJ2-5; 7 positions agree with TRBD2. The germline gives CDR1 SGDLS, CDR2 YYNGEE. The ends lost 4 bases at V and 0 bases at J; junction bases unmatched: 3. The CDR3 consists of 14 residues. The CDR3 protein is CASSPGGDQETQYF. CDR3 bases: TGTGCCAGCAGCCCTGGGGGGGACCAAGAGACCCAGTACTTC. The full variable domain, its missing parts supplied by reference TRBV9 and TRBJ2-5, is DSGVTQTPKHLITATGQRVTLRCSPRSGDLSVYWYQQSLDQGLQFLIQYYNGEERAKGNILERFSAQQFPDLHSELNLSSLELGDSALYFCASSPGGDQETQYFGPGTRLLVL.